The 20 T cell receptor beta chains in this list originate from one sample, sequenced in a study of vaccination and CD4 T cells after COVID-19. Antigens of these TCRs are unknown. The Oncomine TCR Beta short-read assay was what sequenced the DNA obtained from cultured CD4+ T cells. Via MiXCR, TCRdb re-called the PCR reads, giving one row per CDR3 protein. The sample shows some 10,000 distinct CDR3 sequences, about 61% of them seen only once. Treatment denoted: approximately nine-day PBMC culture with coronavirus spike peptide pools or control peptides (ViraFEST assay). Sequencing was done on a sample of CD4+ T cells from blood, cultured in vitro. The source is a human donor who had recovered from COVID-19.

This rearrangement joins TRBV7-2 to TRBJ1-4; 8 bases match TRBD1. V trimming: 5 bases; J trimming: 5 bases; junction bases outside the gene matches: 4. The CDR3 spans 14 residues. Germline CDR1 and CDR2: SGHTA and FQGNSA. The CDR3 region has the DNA TGTGCCAGCAGCCCGACAGGGGCGAATGAAAAACTGTTTTTT. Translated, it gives CASSPTGANEKLFF.

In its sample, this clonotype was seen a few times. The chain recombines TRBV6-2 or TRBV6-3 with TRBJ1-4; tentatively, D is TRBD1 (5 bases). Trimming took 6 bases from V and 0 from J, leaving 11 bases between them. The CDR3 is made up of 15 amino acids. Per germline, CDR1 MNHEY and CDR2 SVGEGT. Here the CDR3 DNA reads TGTGCCAGCAGGCGACAGCCCGCAACTAATGAAAAACTGTTTTTT. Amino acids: CASRRQPATNEKLFF.

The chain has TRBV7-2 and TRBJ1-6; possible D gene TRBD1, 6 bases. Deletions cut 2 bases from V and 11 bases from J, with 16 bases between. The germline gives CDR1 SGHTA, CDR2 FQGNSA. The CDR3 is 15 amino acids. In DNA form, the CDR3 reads TGTGCCAGCAGCTTACGGGTAGGGGGGGGAACACCCCTCCACTTT. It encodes CASSLRVGGGTPLHF.

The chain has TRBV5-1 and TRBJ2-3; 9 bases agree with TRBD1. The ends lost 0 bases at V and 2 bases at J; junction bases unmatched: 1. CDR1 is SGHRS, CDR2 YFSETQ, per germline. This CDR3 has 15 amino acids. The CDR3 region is CASSLDRGPTDTQYF. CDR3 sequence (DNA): TGCGCCAGCAGCTTGGACAGGGGGCCCACAGATACGCAGTATTTT.

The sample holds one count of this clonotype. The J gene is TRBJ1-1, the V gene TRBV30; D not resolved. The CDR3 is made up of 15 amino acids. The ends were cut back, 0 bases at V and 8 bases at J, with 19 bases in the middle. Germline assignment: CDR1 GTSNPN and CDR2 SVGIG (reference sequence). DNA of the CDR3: TGTGCCTGGAGTGTGGACGGATTAAGGTGGCGCGAAGCTTTCTTT. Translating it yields CAWSVDGLRWREAFF.

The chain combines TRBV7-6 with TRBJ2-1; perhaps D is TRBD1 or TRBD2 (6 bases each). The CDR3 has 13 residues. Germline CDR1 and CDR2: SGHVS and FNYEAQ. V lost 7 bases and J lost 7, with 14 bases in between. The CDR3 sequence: CASTLGAGNEQFF. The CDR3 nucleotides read TGTGCCAGCACGTTGGGGGCGGGGAATGAGCAGTTCTTC.

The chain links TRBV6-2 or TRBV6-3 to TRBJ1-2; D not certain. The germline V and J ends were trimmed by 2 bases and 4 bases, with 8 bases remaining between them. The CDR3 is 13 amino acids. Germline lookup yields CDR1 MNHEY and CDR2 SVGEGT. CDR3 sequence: CASSYAAFYGYTF. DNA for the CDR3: TGTGCCAGCAGTTACGCGGCTTTCTATGGCTACACCTTC.

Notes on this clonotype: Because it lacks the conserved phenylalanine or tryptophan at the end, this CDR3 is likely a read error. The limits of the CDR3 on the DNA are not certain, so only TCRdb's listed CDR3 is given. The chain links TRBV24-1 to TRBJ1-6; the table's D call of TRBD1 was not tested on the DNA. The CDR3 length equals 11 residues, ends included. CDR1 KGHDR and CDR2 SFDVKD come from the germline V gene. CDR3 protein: CATSASDRVGI.

CDR3 protein: CSARGPTNTGELFF. The CDR3 coding sequence is TGCAGTGCTAGGGGGCCGACGAACACCGGGGAGCTGTTTTTT. The chain joins TRBV20-1 to TRBJ2-2, with D perhaps TRBD1 (5 bases). V lost 3 bases and J lost 0, with 8 bases in between. CDR3 size: 14 residues. The V gene's germline CDR1 is DFQATT and CDR2 SNEGSKA (reference sequence).

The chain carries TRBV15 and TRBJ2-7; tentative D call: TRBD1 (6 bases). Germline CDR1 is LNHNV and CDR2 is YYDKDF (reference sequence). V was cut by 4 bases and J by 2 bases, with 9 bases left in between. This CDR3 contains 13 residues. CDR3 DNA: TGTGCCACCAGCAAAGGACAGACCTACGAGCAGTACTTC. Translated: CATSKGQTYEQYF.

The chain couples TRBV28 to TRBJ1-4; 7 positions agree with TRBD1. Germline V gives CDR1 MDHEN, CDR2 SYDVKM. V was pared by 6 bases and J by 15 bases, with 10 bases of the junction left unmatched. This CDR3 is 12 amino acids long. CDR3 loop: CASSLLQGTVFF. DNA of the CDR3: TGTGCCAGCAGCCTCCTACAGGGGACGGTGTTTTTT.

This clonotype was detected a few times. CDR3 sequence: CASSYSKGANTEAFF. The CDR3 region has the DNA TGTGCCAGCAGTTACTCTAAAGGGGCGAACACTGAAGCTTTCTTT. V is TRBV6-5 and J is TRBJ1-1, with D tentatively TRBD1 (5 bases). CDR1 is MNHEY and CDR2 is SVGAGI in the germline V gene. The CDR3 covers 15 residues. V lost 0 bases and J 1 base, leaving 9 bases between the germline ends.

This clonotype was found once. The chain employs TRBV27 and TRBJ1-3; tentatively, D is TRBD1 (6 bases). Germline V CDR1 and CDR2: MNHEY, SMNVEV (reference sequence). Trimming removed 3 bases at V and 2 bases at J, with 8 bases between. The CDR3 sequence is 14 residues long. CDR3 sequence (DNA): TGTGCCAGCAGTTTTGGGGGGCCTGGAAACACCATATATTTT. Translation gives CASSFGGPGNTIYF.

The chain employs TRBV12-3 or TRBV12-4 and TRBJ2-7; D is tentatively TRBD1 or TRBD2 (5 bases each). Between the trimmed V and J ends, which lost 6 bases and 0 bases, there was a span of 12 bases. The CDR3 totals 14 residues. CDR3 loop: CASRSGTDSYEQYF. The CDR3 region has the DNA TGTGCCAGCAGATCAGGGACCGACTCCTACGAGCAGTACTTC.

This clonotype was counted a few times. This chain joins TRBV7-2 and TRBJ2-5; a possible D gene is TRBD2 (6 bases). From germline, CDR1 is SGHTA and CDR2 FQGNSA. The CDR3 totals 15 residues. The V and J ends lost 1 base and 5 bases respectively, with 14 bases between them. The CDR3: CASSLVPLRGETQYF. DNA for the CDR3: TGTGCCAGCAGCTTAGTTCCGCTTCGGGGGGAGACCCAGTACTTC.

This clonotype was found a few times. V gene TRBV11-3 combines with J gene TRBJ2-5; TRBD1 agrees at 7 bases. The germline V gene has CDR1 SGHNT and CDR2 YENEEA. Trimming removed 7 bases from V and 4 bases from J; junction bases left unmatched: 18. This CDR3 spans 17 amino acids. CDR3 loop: CASTTDGRGFTGETQYF. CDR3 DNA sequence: TGTGCCAGCACCACGGACGGCAGGGGGTTTACGGGAGAGACCCAGTACTTC.

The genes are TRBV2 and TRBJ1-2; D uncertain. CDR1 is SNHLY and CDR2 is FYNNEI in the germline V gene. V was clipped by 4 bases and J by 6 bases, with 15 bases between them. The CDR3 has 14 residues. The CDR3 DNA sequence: TGTGCCAGCAGTGTGACTTCCACCTCTCATGGCTACACCTTC. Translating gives CASSVTSTSHGYTF.

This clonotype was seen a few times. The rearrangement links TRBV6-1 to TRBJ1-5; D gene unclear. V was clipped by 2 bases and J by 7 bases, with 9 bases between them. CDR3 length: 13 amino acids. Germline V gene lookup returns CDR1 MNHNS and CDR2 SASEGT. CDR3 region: CASSERDGQPQHF. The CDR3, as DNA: TGTGCCAGCAGTGAAAGGGATGGGCAGCCCCAGCATTTT.

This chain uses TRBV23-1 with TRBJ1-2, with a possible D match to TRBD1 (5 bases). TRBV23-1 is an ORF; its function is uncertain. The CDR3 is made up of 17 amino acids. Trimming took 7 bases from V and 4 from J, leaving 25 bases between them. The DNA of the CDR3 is TGCGCCAGCATCCCGGTAACCGGGGACCACCGTATCTATGGCTACACCTTC. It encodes CASIPVTGDHRIYGYTF.

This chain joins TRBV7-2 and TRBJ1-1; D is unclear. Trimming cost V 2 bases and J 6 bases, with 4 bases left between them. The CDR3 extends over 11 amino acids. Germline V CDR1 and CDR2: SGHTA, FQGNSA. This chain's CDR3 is CASSLISEAFF. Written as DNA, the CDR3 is TGTGCCAGCAGCTTAATATCTGAAGCTTTCTTT.